This TCR beta chain derives from a study of sequential checkpoint blockade in melanoma. Overall study: Patients were randomized 1:1 to nivolumab-then-ipilimumab or ipilimumab-then-nivolumab first-line.

This clone is hyperexpanded. TCRdb's table, derived via immunoSEQ multiplex PCR, lists solely in-frame clones and lacks some. The sample lists about 10,000 clones, more than 60% seen once, with 9% to 13% in the top ten. Sample treatment: randomized to nivolumab then ipilimumab (arm A) or the reverse (arm B). DNA-damaging chemotherapy had not been given to any patient beforehand. Live CD3+CD8+ CD19− CD56− cells were sorted from PBMCs. V gave up 4 bases and J gave up 10 bases, with 11 bases separating them. The CDR3 spans 12 residues. Per germline, CDR1 SGHVS and CDR2 FNYEAQ. This clonotype originated in a human donor with melanoma. The sequences come from CD8+ T cells sorted from blood (inferred from file names), collected from a patient given nivolumab and ipilimumab in sequence. This chain links TRBV7-6 with TRBJ2-1, with D hard to call. CDR3 nucleotides: TGTGCCAGCAGCTCGACGTCTAGGGAGCAGTTCTTC. Translated: CASSSTSREQFF.